The 9 T cell receptor beta chains listed next were all sequenced from one sample in a study of response to subunit inactivated influenza vaccine. MiXCR was run by TCRdb on the RT-PCR reads, yielding one entry per CDR3 protein. In the table there are about 540,000 distinct CDR3 sequences, 20% to 25% of which are singletons. This sample was also put to use in a study of T cells expressing NK-cell markers. Turning to that study: UMIs accompanied the 5'RACE template switching by which TCR beta cDNA was made.

The material was CD4+ T cells sorted from PBMCs, obtained approximately 12 days after vaccination. Every receptor here comes from a man in his forties or fifties who received an inactivated influenza vaccine.

The CDR3 sequence is CASSRPDRAATQYF. Here the CDR3 DNA reads TGTGCCAGCAGCCGCCCCGACAGGGCTGCGACCCAGTACTTC. The J gene is TRBJ2-5, the V gene TRBV11-2; 7 bases map to TRBD1. The CDR3 spans 14 residues. With 5 bases clipped from V and 7 bases from J, the junction kept 10 bases outside the gene matches. Germline assignment: CDR1 SGHAT and CDR2 FQNNGV.

The rearrangement uses TRBV5-1 and TRBJ2-7, with D maybe TRBD2 (6 bases). The V end was cut by 3 bases, the J end by 4 bases, with 11 bases between. CDR3 length equals 13 residues. The germline V gene encodes CDR1 SGHRS and CDR2 YFSETQ. Written as DNA, the CDR3 is TGCGCCAGCAGCTCCCTCAGCGGGTACGAGCAGTACTTC. It specifies CASSSLSGYEQYF.

The J gene is TRBJ1-1, the V gene TRBV6-1; D uncertain. Trimming shortened V by 7 bases and J by 1 base, and 13 bases separated the two germline ends. This CDR3 spans 14 amino acids. CDR1 is MNHNS, CDR2 SASEGT, per germline. The CDR3 bases are TGTGCCAGCATGCTCGACGCGGCGAACACTGAAGCTTTCTTT. Translated: CASMLDAANTEAFF.

This clonotype was detected only a few times. The CDR3 region is CASSQVGTGNSPLHF. The CDR3 DNA follows: TGTGCCAGCAGCCAAGTTGGGACTGGTAATTCACCCCTCCACTTT. The rearrangement uses TRBV3-1 and TRBJ1-6; TRBD1 might be the D (5 bases). CDR3 length equals 15 residues. CDR1 and CDR2 from the germline V gene are LGHDT and YNNKEL (reference sequence). The V end lost 1 base, the J end lost 6 bases, and 10 bases lay between the germline ends.

The gene calls are TRBV20-1 and TRBJ1-3; D gene unclear. Germline CDR1 is DFQATT and CDR2 is SNEGSKA (reference sequence). The CDR3 runs 15 residues. Trimming took 5 bases from V and 0 from J, leaving 14 bases between them. The DNA for the CDR3 is TGCAGTGCTCCGCAGGAAAGAAGCTCTGGAAACACCATATATTTT. Translating gives CSAPQERSSGNTIYF.

This clonotype was picked up a small number of times. The rearrangement links TRBV20-1 to TRBJ2-7; TRBD1 matches 9 bases. Unmatched junction bases numbered 13, after V lost 4 bases and J lost 3 bases. CDR1 and CDR2 (germline): DFQATT, SNEGSKA (reference sequence). The CDR3 spans 16 residues. This CDR3 is CSATSIQGAMDYEQYF. CDR3 DNA: TGCAGTGCTACCTCCATACAGGGGGCGATGGACTACGAGCAGTACTTC.

This chain links TRBV5-1 with TRBJ2-3; D tentatively reads TRBD1 or TRBD2 (5 bases each). Germline lookup yields CDR1 SGHRS and CDR2 YFSETQ. Trimming stripped 2 bases from V and 0 bases from J, with 16 bases between. CDR3 size: 17 residues. The CDR3 sequence is CASSFSTGTKSTDTQYF. DNA for the CDR3: TGCGCCAGCAGCTTCTCAACCGGGACCAAGAGCACAGATACGCAGTATTTT.

The genes are TRBV12-3 or TRBV12-4 and TRBJ1-5; possibly TRBD1 for D (6 bases). CDR3 length: 14 amino acids. Trimming shortened V by 5 bases and J by 0 bases, and 8 bases separated the two germline ends. DNA for the CDR3: TGTGCCAGCAGTACAGGGTCTAGCAATCAGCCCCAGCATTTT. This sequence encodes CASSTGSSNQPQHF.

This clonotype was seen a handful of times. The chain couples TRBV29-1 to TRBJ2-1; possibly TRBD2 for D (5 bases). The V end was cut by 4 bases, the J end by 0 bases, with 13 bases between. Germline V lookup: CDR1 SQVTM, CDR2 ANQGSEA. The CDR3 runs 15 residues. CDR3 bases: TGCAGCGTTGGTTTTTCGGGGAGCTCCTACAATGAGCAGTTCTTC. Translating gives CSVGFSGSSYNEQFF.